The sequence of this T cell receptor beta chain was determined in a study of T cell responses to AZD1222 COVID-19 vaccine. Study results and caveats: Sampling that yielded the repertoires occurred only after the peak T cell response. Receipt of two AZD1222 doses was followed by a rise in Spike-specific TCR breadth and depth. Variant regions that are unmutated are reportedly the target of nearly half of spike-specific TCRs.

Comment on this clone: Its antigen is not known.

The ends lost 3 bases at V and 1 base at J; junction bases unmatched: 12. Germline-derived CDR1 and CDR2 are KGHDR and SFDVKD. This CDR3 spans 18 amino acids. Profiling relied on immunoSEQ multiplex PCR, and the TCRdb table lists in-frame clones only, not all of them. Of about 130,000 clones listed, approximately 88% were seen once; the top ten hold roughly a sixth. This clonotype was sampled from an adult in good health. The chain has TRBV24-1 and TRBJ1-2; 8 bases line up with TRBD1. The sequencing used peripheral blood, collected on day 0 of MenACWY control vaccination. CDR3 amino acids: CATSDTRTGRLGNYGYTF. The CDR3 DNA is TGTGCCACCAGTGATACCCGGACAGGGAGGTTGGGTAACTATGGCTACACCTTC.